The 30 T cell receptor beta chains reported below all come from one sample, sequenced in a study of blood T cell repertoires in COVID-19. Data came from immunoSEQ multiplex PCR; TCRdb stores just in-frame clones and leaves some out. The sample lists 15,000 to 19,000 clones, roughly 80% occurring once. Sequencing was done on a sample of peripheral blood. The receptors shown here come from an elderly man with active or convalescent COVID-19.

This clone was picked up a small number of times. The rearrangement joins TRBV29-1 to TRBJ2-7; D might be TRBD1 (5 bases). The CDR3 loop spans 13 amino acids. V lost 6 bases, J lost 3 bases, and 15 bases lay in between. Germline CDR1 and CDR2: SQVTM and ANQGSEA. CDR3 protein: CSVAMTQGYEQYF. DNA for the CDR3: TGCAGCGTCGCAATGACGCAGGGCTACGAGCAGTACTTC.

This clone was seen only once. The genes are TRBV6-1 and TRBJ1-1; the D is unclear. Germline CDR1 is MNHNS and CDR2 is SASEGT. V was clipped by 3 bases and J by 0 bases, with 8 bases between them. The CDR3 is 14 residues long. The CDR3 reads CASSEWLMNTEAFF. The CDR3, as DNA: TGTGCCAGCAGTGAGTGGCTCATGAACACTGAAGCTTTCTTT.

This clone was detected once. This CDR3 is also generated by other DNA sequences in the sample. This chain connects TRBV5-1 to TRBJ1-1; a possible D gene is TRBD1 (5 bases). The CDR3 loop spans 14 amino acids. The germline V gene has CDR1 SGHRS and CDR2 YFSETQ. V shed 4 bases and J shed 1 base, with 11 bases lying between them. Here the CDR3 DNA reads TGCGCCAGCAGCGGGGCGGGGGGGAACACTGAAGCTTTCTTT. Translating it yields CASSGAGGNTEAFF.

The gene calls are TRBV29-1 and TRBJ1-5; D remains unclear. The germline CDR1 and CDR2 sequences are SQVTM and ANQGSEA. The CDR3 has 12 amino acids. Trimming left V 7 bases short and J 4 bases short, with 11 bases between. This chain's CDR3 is CSAAARNQPQHF. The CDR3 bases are TGCAGCGCTGCCGCGCGAAATCAGCCCCAGCATTTT.

In nucleotides, the CDR3 is TGCGCCAGCAGCTTGGAACCGGCGGGCACTGAAGCTTTCTTT. Translation gives CASSLEPAGTEAFF. The V gene is TRBV5-1, the J gene TRBJ1-1; D is uncertain. V lost 0 bases, J lost 4 bases, and 10 bases lay in between. This CDR3 spans 14 amino acids. Germline CDR1 is SGHRS and CDR2 is YFSETQ.

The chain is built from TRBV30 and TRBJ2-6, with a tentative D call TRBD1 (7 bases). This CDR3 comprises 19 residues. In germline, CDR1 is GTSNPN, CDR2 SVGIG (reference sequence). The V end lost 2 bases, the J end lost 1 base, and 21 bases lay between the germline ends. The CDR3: CAWSSPPVRGASGANVLTF. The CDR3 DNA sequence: TGTGCCTGGAGTTCCCCCCCCGTCAGGGGGGCGTCTGGGGCCAACGTCCTGACTTTC.

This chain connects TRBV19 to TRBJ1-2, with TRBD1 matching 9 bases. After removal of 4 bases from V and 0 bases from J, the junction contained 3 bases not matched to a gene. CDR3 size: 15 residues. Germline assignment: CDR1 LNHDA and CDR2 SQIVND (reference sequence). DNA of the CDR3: TGTGCCAGTAGTAGGACAGGGGTAGCTAACTATGGCTACACCTTC. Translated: CASSRTGVANYGYTF.

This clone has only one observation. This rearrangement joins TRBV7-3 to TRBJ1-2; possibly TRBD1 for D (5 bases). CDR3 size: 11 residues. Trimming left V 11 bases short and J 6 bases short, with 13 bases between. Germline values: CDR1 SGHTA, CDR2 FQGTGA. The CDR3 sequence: CASGQGHGYTF. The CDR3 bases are TGTGCCTCCGGGCAGGGCCATGGCTACACCTTC.

The CDR3: CASSKGEGVTSYNEQFF. CDR3 coding DNA: TGTGCCAGCAGCAAAGGGGAGGGGGTGACATCCTACAATGAGCAGTTCTTC. The chain combines TRBV21-1 with TRBJ2-1; TRBD2 is the table's D call, not checked against the DNA. TRBV21-1 is a listed pseudogene. This CDR3 is built from 17 residues.

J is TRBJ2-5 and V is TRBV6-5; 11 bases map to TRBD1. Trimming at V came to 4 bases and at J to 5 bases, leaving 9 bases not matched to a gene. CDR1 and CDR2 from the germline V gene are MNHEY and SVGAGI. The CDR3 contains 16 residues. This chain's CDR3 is CASSSGQGALYETQYF. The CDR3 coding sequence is TGTGCCAGCAGTTCAGGACAGGGGGCGCTGTACGAGACCCAGTACTTC.

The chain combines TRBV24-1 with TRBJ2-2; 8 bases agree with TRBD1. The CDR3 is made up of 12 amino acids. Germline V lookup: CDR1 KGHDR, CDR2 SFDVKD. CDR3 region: CATDRGTGELFF. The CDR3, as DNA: TGTGCAACCGACAGGGGCACCGGGGAGCTGTTTTTT.

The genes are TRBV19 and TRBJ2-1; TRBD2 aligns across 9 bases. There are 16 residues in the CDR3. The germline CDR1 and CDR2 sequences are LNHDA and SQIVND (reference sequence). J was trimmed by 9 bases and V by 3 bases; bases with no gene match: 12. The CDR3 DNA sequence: TGTGCCAGTAGTATTATGACGGCTAGCGGGGCGGTTGAGCAGTTCTTC. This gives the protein CASSIMTASGAVEQFF.

CDR3 protein: CASSLVGGAPQETQYF. The CDR3 DNA reads TGTGCCAGCAGCTTAGTTGGCGGGGCCCCCCAAGAGACCCAGTACTTC. The V call is TRBV11-1, the J call TRBJ2-5; possible D gene TRBD2, 6 bases. Germline V lookup: CDR1 SGHAT, CDR2 FQDESV (reference sequence). Trimming took off 1 base at V and 1 base at J, with 13 bases between the two ends. The CDR3 contains 16 residues.

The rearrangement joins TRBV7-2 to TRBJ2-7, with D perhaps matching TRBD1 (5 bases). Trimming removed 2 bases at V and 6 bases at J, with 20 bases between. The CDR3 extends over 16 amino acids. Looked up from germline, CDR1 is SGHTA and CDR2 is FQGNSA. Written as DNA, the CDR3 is TGTGCCAGCAGCTTAACGTTTGGGGCTTCTGTACGCGAGCAGTACTTC. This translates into CASSLTFGASVREQYF.

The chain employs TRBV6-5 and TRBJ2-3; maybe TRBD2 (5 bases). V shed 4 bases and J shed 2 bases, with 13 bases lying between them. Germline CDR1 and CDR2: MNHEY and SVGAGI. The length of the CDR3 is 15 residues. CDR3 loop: CASSSPPGYTDTQYF. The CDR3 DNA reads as TGTGCCAGCAGTTCCCCTCCGGGGTACACAGATACGCAGTATTTT.

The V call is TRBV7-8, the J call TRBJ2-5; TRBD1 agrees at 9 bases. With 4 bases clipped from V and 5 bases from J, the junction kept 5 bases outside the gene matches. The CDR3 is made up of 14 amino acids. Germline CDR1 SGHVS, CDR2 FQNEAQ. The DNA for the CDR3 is TGTGCCAGCAGCTCCCACAGGGGGCTGGAGACCCAGTACTTC. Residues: CASSSHRGLETQYF.

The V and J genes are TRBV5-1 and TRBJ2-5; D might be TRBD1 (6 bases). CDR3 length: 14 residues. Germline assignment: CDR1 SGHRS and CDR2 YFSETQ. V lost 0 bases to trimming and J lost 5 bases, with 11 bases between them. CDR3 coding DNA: TGCGCCAGCAGCTTGGACTCCCAGGGGGAGACCCAGTACTTC. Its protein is CASSLDSQGETQYF.

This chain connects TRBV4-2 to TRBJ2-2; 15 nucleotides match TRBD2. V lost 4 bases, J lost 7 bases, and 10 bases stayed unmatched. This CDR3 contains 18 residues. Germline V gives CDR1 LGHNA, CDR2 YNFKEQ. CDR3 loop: CASSPFGLAGGQIGELFF. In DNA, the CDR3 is TGTGCCAGCAGCCCCTTCGGACTAGCGGGGGGGCAGATCGGGGAGCTGTTTTTT.

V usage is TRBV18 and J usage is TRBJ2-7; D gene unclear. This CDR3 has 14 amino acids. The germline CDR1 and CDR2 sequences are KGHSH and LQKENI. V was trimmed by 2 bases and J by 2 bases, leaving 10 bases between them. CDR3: CASSPYSTAYEQYF. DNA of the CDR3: TGTGCCAGCTCACCATATTCTACAGCCTACGAGCAGTACTTC.

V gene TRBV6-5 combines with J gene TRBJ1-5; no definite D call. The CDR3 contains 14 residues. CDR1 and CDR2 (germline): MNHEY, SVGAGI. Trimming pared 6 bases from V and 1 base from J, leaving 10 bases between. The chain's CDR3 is CASSRLRSNQPQHF. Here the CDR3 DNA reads TGTGCCAGCAGCCGTCTTAGAAGCAATCAGCCCCAGCATTTT.

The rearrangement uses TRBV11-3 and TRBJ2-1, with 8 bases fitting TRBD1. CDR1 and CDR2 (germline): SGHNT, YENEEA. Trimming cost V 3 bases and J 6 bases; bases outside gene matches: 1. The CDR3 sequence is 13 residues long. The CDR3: CASSLDRANEQFF. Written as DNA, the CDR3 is TGTGCCAGCAGCTTGGACAGGGCCAATGAGCAGTTCTTC.

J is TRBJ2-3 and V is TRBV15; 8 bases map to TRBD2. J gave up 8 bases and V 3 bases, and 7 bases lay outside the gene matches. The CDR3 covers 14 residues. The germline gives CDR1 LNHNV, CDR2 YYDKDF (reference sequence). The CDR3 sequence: CATSSSDRGGTQYF. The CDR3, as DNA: TGTGCCACCAGCAGTTCCGACCGGGGGGGTACGCAGTATTTT.

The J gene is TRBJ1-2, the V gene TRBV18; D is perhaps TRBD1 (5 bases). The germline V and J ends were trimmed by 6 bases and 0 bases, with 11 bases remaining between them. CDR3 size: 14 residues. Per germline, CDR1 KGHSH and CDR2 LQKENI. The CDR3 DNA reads TGTGCCAGCTCCACCGTGGACACTAACTATGGCTACACCTTC. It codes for CASSTVDTNYGYTF. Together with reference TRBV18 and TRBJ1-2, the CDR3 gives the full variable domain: NAGVMQNPRHLVRRRGQEARLRCSPMKGHSHVYWYRQLPEEGLKFMVYLQKENIIDESGMPKERFSAEFPKEGPSILRIQQVVRGDSAAYFCASSTVDTNYGYTFGSGTRLTVV.

In DNA form, the CDR3 reads TGTGCCAGCAGTTCCGACAGGGGGCGGAGGTATGGCTACACCTTC. Its translation is CASSSDRGRRYGYTF. The chain has TRBV6-5 and TRBJ1-2, with 10 positions matching TRBD1. The CDR3 consists of 15 residues. The J segment lost 5 bases and the V segment lost 4 bases, leaving 7 bases of the junction unmatched. CDR1 and CDR2 (germline): MNHEY, SVGAGI.

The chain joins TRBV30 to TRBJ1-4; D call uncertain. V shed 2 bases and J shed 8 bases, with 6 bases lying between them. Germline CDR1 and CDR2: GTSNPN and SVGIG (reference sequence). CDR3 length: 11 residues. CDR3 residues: CAWSIREKLFF. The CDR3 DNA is TGTGCCTGGAGTATACGGGAAAAACTGTTTTTT.

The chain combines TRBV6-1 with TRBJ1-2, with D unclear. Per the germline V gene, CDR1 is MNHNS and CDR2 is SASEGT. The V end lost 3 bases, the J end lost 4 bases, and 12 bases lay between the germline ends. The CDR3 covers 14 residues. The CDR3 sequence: CASSEMHGPYGYTF. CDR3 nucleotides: TGTGCCAGCAGTGAGATGCATGGGCCCTATGGCTACACCTTC.

CDR3 in DNA: TGTGCCAGCAGCGACCTCGGGAGCCAAGAGACCCAGTACTTC. It yields the protein CASSDLGSQETQYF. The genes are TRBV7-3 and TRBJ2-5, with D maybe TRBD2 (6 bases). The CDR3 totals 14 residues. Germline V CDR1 and CDR2: SGHTA, FQGTGA. V was pared by 5 bases and J by 1 base, with 11 bases between.

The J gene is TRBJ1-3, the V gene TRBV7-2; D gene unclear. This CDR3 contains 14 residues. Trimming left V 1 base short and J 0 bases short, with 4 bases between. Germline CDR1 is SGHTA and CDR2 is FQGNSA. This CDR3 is CASSLGSSGNTIYF. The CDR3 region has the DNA TGTGCCAGCAGCTTAGGCAGCTCTGGAAACACCATATATTTT.

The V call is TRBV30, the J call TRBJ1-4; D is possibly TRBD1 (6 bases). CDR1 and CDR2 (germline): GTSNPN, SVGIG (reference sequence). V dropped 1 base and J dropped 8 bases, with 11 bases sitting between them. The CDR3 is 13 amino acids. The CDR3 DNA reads TGTGCCTGGAGTGCAGGGGATGGAGAAAAACTGTTTTTT. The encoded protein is CAWSAGDGEKLFF.

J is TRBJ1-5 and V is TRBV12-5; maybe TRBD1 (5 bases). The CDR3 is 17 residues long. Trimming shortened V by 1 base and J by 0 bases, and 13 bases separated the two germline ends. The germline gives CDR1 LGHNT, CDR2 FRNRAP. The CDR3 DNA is TGTGCTAGTGGTTTGGACCCTGACAGAAATAGCAATCAGCCCCAGCATTTT. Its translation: CASGLDPDRNSNQPQHF.